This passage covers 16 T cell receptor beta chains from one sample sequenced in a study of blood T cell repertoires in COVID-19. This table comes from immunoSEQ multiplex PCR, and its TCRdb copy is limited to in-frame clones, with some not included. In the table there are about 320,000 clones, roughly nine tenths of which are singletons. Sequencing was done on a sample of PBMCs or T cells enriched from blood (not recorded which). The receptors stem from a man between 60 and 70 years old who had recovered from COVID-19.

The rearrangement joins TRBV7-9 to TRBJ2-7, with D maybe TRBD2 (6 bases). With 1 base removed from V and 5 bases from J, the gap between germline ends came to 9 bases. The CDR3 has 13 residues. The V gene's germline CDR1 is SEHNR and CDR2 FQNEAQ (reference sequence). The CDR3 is CASSLVWEDEQYF. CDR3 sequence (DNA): TGTGCCAGCAGCTTAGTATGGGAGGACGAGCAGTACTTC.

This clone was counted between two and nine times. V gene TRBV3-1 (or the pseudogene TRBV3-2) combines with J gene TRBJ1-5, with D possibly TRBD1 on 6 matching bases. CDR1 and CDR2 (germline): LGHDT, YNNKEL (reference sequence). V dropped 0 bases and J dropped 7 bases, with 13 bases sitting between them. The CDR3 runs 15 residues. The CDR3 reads CASSQEGRGSQPQHF. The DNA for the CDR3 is TGTGCCAGCAGCCAAGAGGGCAGGGGAAGCCAGCCCCAGCATTTT.

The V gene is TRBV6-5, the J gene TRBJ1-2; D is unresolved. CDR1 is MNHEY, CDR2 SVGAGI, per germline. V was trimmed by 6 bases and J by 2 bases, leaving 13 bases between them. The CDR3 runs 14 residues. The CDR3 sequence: CASRREGWNYGYTF. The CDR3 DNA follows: TGTGCCAGCAGGAGGGAAGGGTGGAACTATGGCTACACCTTC.

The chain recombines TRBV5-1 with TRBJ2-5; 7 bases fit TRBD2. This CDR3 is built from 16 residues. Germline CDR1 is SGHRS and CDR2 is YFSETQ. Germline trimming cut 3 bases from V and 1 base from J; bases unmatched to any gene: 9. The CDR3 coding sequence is TGCGCCAGCAGCTGGGGTCTAGCGGACATCCAAGAGACCCAGTACTTC. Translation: CASSWGLADIQETQYF. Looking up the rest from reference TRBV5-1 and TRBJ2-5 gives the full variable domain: KAGVTQTPRYLIKTRGQQVTLSCSPISGHRSVSWYQQTPGQGLQFLFEYFSETQRNKGNFPGRFSGRQFSNSRSEMNVSTLELGDSALYLCASSWGLADIQETQYFGPGTRLLVL.

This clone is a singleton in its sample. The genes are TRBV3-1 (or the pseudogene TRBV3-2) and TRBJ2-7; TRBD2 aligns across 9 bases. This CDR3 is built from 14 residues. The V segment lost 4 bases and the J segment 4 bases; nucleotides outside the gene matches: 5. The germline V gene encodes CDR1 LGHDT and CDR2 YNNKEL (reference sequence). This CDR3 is CASSPWTSEYEQYF. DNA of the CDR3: TGTGCCAGCAGCCCTTGGACTAGCGAATACGAGCAGTACTTC.

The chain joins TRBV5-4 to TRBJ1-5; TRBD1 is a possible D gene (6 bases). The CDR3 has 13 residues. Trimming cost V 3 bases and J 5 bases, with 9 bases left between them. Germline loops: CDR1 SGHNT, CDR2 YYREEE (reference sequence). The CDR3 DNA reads TGTGCCAGCAGCTCGGACAGAGATCAGCCCCAGCATTTT. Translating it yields CASSSDRDQPQHF.

CDR3 loop: CASSPLTLAKNIQYF. CDR3 nucleotides: TGTGCCAGCAGTCCGTTGACATTAGCCAAAAACATTCAGTACTTC. The rearrangement uses TRBV27 and TRBJ2-4, with no clear D. This CDR3 is 15 amino acids long. V was cut by 5 bases and J by 0 bases, with 11 bases left in between. The germline CDR1 and CDR2 sequences are MNHEY and SMNVEV (reference sequence).

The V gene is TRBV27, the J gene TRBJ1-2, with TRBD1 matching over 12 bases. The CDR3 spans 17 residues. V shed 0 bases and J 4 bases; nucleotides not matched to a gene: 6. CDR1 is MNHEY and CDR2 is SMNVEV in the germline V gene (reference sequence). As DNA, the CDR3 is TGTGCCAGCAGTTTATCGTCCGGGACAGGGGGCCTCTATGGCTACACCTTC. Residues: CASSLSSGTGGLYGYTF.

CDR3 protein: CASSVAVGANSPLHF. The CDR3 coding sequence is TGTGCCAGCAGCGTAGCTGTGGGGGCGAATTCACCCCTCCACTTT. The V call is TRBV9, the J call TRBJ1-6, with D tentatively TRBD1 (6 bases). CDR1 and CDR2 (germline): SGDLS, YYNGEE. The CDR3 totals 15 residues. The germline V and J ends were trimmed by 0 bases and 7 bases, with 11 bases remaining between them.

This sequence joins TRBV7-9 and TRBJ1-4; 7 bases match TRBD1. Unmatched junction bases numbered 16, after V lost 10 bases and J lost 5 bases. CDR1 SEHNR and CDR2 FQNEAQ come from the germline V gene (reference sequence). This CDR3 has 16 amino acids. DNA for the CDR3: TGTGCCACCTCAGCTTCCCAGGGGGATCACAATGAAAAACTGTTTTTT. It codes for CATSASQGDHNEKLFF.

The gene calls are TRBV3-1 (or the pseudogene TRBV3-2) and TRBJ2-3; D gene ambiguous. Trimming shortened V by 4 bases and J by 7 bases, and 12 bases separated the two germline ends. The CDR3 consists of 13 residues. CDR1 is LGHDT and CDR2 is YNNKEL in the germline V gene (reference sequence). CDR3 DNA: TGTGCCAGCAGCCTGAGACTCCAGAATACGCAGTATTTT. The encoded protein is CASSLRLQNTQYF.

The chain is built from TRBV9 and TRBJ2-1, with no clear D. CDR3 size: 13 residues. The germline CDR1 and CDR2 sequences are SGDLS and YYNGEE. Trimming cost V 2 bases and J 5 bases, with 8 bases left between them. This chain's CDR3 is CASSVLGNNEQFF. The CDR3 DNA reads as TGTGCCAGCAGCGTGCTCGGTAACAATGAGCAGTTCTTC.

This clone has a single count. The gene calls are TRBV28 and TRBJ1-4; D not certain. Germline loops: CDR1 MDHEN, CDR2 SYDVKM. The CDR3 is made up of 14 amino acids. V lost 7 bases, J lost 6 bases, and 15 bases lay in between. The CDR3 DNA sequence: TGTGCCAGCATTCGTGCGGGGATGGATGAAAAACTGTTTTTT. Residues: CASIRAGMDEKLFF.

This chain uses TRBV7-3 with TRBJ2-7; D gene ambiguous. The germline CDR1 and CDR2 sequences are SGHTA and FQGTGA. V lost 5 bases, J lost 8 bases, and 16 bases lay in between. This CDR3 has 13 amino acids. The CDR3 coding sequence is TGTGCCAGCAGCCCTAATCAGTGGGCCCAGCAGTACTTC. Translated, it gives CASSPNQWAQQYF.

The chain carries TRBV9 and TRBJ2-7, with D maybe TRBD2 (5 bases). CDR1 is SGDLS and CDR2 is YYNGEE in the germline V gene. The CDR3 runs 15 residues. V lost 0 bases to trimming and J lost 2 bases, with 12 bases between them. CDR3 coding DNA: TGTGCCAGCAGCGTAGTGCCAGCGGCAACCTACGAGCAGTACTTC. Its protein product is CASSVVPAATYEQYF.

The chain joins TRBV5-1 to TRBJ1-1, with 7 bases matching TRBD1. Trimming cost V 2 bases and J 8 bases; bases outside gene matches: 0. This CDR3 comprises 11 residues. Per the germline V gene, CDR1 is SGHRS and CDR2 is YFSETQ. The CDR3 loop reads CASSLQGEAFF. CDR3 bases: TGCGCCAGCAGCTTACAGGGGGAAGCTTTCTTT.